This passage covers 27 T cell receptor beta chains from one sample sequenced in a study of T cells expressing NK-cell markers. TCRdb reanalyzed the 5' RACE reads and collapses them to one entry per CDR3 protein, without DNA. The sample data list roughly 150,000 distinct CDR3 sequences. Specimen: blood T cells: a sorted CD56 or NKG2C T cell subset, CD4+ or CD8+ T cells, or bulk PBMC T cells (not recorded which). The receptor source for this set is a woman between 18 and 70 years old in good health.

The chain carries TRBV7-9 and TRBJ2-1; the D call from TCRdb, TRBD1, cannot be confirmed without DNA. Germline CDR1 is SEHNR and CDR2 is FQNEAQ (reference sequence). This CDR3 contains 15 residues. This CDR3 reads CASIRQGSTYNEQFF. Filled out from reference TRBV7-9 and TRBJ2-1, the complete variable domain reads DTGVSQNPRHKITKRGQNVTFRCDPISEHNRLYWYRQTLGQGPEFLTYFQNEAQLEKSRLLSDRFSAERPKGSFSTLEIQRTEQGDSAMYLCASIRQGSTYNEQFFGPGTRLTVL.

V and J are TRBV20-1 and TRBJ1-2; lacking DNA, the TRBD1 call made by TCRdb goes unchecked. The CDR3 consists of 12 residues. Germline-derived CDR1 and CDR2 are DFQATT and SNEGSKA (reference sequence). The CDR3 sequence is CSATPGQASDTF.

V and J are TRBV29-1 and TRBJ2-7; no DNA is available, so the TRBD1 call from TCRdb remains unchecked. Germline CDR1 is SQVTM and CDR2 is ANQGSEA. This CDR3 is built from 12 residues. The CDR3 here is CSFYDRGHEQYF.

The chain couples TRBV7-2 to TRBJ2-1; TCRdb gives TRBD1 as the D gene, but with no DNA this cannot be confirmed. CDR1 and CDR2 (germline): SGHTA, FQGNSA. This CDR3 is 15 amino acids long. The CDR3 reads CASSSQGFAYNEQFF.

The CDR3 sequence: CSARTQPGEQYF. The chain has TRBV20-1 and TRBJ2-7; the TRBD1 assignment by TCRdb is unverifiable without DNA. CDR1 and CDR2 from the germline V gene are DFQATT and SNEGSKA (reference sequence). The CDR3 is 12 amino acids.

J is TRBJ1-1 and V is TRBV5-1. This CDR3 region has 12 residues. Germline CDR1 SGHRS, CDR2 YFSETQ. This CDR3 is CASSFSTSEAFF.

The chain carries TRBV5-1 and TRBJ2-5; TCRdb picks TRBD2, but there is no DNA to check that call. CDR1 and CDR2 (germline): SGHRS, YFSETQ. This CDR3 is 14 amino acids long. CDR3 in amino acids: CASSPGLAGETQYF. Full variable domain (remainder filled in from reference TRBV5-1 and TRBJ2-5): KAGVTQTPRYLIKTRGQQVTLSCSPISGHRSVSWYQQTPGQGLQFLFEYFSETQRNKGNFPGRFSGRQFSNSRSEMNVSTLELGDSALYLCASSPGLAGETQYFGPGTRLLVL.

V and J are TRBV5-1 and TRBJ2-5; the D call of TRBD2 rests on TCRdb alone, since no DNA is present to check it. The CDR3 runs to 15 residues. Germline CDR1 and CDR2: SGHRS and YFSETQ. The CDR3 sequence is CASSLQGRAYETQYF.

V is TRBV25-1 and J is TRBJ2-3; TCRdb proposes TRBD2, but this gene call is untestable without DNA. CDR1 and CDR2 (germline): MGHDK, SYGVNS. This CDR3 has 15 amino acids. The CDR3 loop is CASSVGGGVTDTQYF.

The CDR3 sequence: CASSEDLSYNEQFF. The chain carries TRBV9 and TRBJ2-1. CDR1 and CDR2 from the germline V gene are SGDLS and YYNGEE. The CDR3 is 14 residues long.

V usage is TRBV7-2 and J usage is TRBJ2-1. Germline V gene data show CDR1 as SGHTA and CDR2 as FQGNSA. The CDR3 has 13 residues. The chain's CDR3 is CASSYDRFNEQFF.

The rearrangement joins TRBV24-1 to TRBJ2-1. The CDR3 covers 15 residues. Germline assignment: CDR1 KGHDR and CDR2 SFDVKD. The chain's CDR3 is CATSGSGSSHNEQFF.

CDR3 in amino acids: CASSLAPTANYGYTF. The genes are TRBV7-6 and TRBJ1-2. CDR3 length: 15 residues. Germline assignment: CDR1 SGHVS and CDR2 FNYEAQ.

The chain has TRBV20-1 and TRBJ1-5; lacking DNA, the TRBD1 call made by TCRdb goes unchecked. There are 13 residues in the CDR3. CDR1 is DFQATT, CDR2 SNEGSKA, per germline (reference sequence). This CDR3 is CSARGQDYQPQHF.

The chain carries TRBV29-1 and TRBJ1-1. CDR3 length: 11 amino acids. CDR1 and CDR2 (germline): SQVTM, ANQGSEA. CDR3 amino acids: CSVTKGRGAFF.

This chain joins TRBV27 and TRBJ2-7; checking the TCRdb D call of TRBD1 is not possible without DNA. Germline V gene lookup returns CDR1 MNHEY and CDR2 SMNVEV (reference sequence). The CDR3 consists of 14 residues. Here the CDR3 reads CASSFQGPSYEQYF.

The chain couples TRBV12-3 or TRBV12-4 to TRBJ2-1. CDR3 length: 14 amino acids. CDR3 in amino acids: CATQTTSVYNEQFF.

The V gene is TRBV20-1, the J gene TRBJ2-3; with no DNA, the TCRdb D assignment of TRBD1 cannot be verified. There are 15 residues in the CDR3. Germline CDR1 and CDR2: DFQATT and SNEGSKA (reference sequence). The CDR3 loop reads CSAIPLAGVRDTQYF.

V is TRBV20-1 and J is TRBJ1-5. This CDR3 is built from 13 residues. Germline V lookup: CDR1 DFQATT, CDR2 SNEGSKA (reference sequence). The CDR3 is CSARASSNQPQHF.

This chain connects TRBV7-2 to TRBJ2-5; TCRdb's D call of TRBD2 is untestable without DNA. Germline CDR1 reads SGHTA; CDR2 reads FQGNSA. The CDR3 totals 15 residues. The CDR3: CASSYRTSGRETQYF. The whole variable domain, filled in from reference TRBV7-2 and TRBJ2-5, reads GAGVSQSPSNKVTEKGKDVELRCDPISGHTALYWYRQSLGQGLEFLIYFQGNSAPDKSGLPSDRFSAERTGGSVSTLTIQRTQQEDSAVYLCASSYRTSGRETQYFGPGTRLLVL.

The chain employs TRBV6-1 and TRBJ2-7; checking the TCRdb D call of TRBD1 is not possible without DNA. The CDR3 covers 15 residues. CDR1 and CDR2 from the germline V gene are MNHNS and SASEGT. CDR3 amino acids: CASTVDSSNSYEQYF.

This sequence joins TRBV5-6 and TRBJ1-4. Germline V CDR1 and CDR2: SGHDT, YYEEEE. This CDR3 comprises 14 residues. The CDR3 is CASSLSQTGEKLFF.

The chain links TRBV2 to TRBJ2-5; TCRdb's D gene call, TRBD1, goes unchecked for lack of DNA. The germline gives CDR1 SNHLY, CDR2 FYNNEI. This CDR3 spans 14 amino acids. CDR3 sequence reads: CASTRGRTQETQYF.

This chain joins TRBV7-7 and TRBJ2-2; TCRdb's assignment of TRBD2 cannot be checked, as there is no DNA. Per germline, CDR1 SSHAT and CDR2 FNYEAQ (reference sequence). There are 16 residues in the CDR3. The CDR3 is CASSLGGGGHTGELFF.

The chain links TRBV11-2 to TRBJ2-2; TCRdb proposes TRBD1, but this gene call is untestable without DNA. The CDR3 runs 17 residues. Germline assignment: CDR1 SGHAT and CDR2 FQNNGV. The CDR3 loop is CASSLRARGPNTGELFF.

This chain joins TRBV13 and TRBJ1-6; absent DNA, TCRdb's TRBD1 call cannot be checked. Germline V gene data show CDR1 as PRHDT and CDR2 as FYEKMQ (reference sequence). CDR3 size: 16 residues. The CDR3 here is CASSFTRGLWNSPLHF.

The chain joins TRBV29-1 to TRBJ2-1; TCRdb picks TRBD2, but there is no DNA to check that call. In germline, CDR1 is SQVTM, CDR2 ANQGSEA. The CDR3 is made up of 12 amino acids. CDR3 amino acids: CSVRRGVNEQFF.